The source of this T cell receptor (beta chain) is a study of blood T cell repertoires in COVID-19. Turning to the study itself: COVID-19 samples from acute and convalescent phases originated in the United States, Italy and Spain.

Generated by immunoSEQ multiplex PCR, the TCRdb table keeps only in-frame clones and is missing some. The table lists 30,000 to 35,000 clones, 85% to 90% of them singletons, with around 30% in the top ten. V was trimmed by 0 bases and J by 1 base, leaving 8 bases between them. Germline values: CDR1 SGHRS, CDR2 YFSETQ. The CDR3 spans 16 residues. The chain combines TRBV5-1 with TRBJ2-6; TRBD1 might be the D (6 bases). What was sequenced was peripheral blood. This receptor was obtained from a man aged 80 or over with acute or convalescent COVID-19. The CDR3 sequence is CASSLDTGSGANVLTF. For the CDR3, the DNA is TGCGCCAGCAGCTTGGATACAGGGTCTGGGGCCAACGTCCTGACTTTC.